The sequence of this T cell receptor beta chain was determined in a study of T cells in Graves' hyperthyroidism and ophthalmopathy. Study-level information: Once the initial diagnosis was made, peripheral blood was obtained before any treatment.

This sample holds PBMCs from about 9.3 ml fresh peripheral blood. The study's findings and limits: Most expanded thyroid clonotypes above 0.001 also appeared in blood. In the analysis, a 13 V-J model separated ophthalmopathy from stable hyperthyroidism.

Details on this clonotype: Its antigen is currently unknown. Germline and junction disagree at one end, which may indicate a read error.

The CDR3 regions of TCR beta were amplified from RNA transcripts. HTBI primers were the set used in a first-round RT-PCR of the TCR CDR3. TCRdb independently ran MiXCR on the multiplex PCR reads; one entry per CDR3 protein. The table records around 350,000 distinct CDR3 sequences, over 12% of them present only once. The sequence came from a woman aged 55-70 years with Graves' ophthalmopathy. Material: blood.

The CDR3 sequence is CASSNQRASYKQYF. The CDR3 bases are TGTGCCAGTAGTAACCAGCGGGCCTCCTACAAGCAGTACTTC. The chain employs TRBV19 and TRBJ2-7; tentative D call: TRBD2 (6 bases). CDR3 length: 14 amino acids. Germline V lookup: CDR1 LNHDA, CDR2 SQIVND (reference sequence).